The clone carrying this TCR beta chain was recorded once. Antigen unknown. The sample is drawn from a study of identifying expanded T cells in peripheral blood. Notes on the study in general: Technical replicates showed about 1.2 changed clones; roughly two weeks around 15; four weeks 19. Approximately 2-week clone count variance significantly increased as total template count grew.

There are 15 residues in the CDR3. The V end was cut by 2 bases, the J end by 2 bases, with 12 bases between. Germline V lookup: CDR1 SGHVS, CDR2 FQNEAQ. Profiled with immunoSEQ multiplex PCR; TCRdb holds only in-frame clones, not every one. The table has about 100,000 clones, around 88% seen once; the top ten hold about 18%. Input material: blood. The sequence was obtained from a person between 18 and 70 years old in good health. This chain joins TRBV7-8 and TRBJ1-1; possibly TRBD1 for D (6 bases). CDR3 DNA: TGTGCCAGCAGCTTAAGGGAGACAGGAAACACTGAAGCTTTCTTT. It codes for CASSLRETGNTEAFF.